The rows below give T cell receptor beta chains drawn from one sample of a study of T cells in narcolepsy. Sequencing was performed with immunoSEQ multiplex PCR; in TCRdb, only in-frame clones are kept and a portion is missing. The sample includes around 35,000 clones, roughly four fifths seen only once; the top ten take around 2.6%. The sample taken for sequencing was CD45RA- memory CD4+ T cells from PBMCs. These receptors all come from a human donor with narcolepsy. Each CDR3 is given with its conserved first and last residue. The D gene is left open where the match is weak. Only some rows state a clone size, as once, few, many or a class for expanded clones.

V gene	clone size	CDR3 length	D gene	J gene	CDR3 protein	CDR3 DNA
TRBV7-2	-	17	TRBD2	TRBJ2-5	CASSLGFQRGGQETQYF	TGTGCCAGCAGCTTGGGGTTTCAGCGGGGTGGACAAGAGACCCAGTACTTC
TRBV10-1	-	15	-	TRBJ2-7	CASSESGPGTYEQYF	TGCGCCAGCAGTGAGTCAGGGCCAGGGACCTACGAGCAGTACTTC
TRBV15	few	18	TRBD1	TRBJ2-7	CATSRDLGDSSLTYEQYF	TGTGCCACCAGCAGAGATTTGGGGGACAGTAGTTTAACCTACGAGCAGTACTTC
TRBV15	-	15	-	TRBJ1-5	CATSRVLSGNQPQHF	TGTGCCACCAGCCGCGTACTCTCAGGCAATCAGCCCCAGCATTTT
TRBV27	-	14	-	TRBJ2-7	CASSFKEHSYEQYF	TGTGCCAGCAGTTTTAAGGAACACTCCTACGAGCAGTACTTC
TRBV27	once	15	-	TRBJ2-1	CASSPTSQGPIEQFF	TGTGCCAGCAGTCCCACATCACAGGGTCCCATTGAGCAGTTCTTC
TRBV5-4	-	15	TRBD2	TRBJ2-1	CASSLRLAGDNEQFF	TGTGCCAGCAGCCTGCGACTAGCGGGGGACAATGAGCAGTTCTTC
TRBV19	-	14	-	TRBJ1-3	CASSNGEAGNTIYF	TGTGCCAGTAGTAACGGAGAAGCTGGAAACACCATATATTTT
TRBV27	-	15	-	TRBJ1-5	CASSPLLSLNQPQHF	TGTGCCAGCAGTCCCCTGCTCAGCCTCAATCAGCCCCAGCATTTT
TRBV10-3	few	16	-	TRBJ1-4	CAISDPGEDTNEKLFF	TGTGCCATCAGTGATCCGGGGGAGGATACTAATGAAAAACTGTTTTTT
TRBV11-2	-	15	-	TRBJ2-7	CASSSPLRLSYEQYF	TGTGCCAGCAGCTCCCCCCTCAGATTATCCTACGAGCAGTACTTC
TRBV25-1	-	14	-	TRBJ1-1	CASSDTGRGTEAFF	TGTGCCAGCAGTGATACAGGGAGGGGCACTGAAGCTTTCTTT
TRBV12-5	-	16	-	TRBJ2-3	CASGLVVGPEGDTQYF	TGTGCTAGTGGTTTGGTAGTGGGACCGGAGGGAGATACGCAGTATTTT
TRBV5-4	-	14	-	TRBJ2-5	CASKSGRGQETQYF	TGTGCCAGCAAGTCGGGAAGAGGTCAAGAGACCCAGTACTTC
TRBV2	-	13	TRBD2	TRBJ2-5	CASMSGRAKTQYF	TGTGCCAGCATGTCGGGGAGGGCGAAGACCCAGTACTTC
TRBV6-1	-	12	TRBD2	TRBJ2-5	CASSESGATQYF	TGTGCCAGCAGTGAAAGCGGGGCGACCCAGTACTTC
TRBV7-7	-	13	-	TRBJ1-1	CASSLEEGTEAFF	TGTGCCAGCAGCTTAGAAGAGGGGACTGAAGCTTTCTTT
TRBV5-5	-	16	TRBD2	TRBJ2-2	CASSPTSGRTTGELFF	TGTGCCAGCAGCCCTACTAGCGGGAGGACCACCGGGGAGCTGTTTTTT
TRBV6-5	-	13	-	TRBJ2-1	CASREGVFNEQFF	TGTGCCAGCAGAGAGGGGGTTTTTAATGAGCAGTTCTTC
TRBV7-3	once	16	TRBD1	TRBJ2-3	CASSSAHRDRDRAQYF	TGTGCCAGCAGCTCTGCCCACCGGGACAGGGATAGAGCGCAGTATTTT
TRBV19	-	14	-	TRBJ1-1	CASSYPGRSTEAFF	TGTGCCAGTAGTTATCCGGGACGGAGCACTGAGGCTTTCTTT
TRBV11-2	-	12	-	TRBJ1-2	CASSLSGGGYTF	TGTGCCAGCAGCTTATCGGGGGGTGGCTACACCTTC
TRBV11-2	-	15	-	TRBJ1-6	CASSFRSSYNSPLHF	TGTGCCAGCAGCTTTCGCAGCTCCTATAATTCACCCCTCCACTTT
TRBV27	-	17	-	TRBJ2-1	CASSSVGAESSYNEQFF	TGTGCCAGCAGTTCCGTTGGCGCGGAGAGCTCCTACAATGAGCAGTTCTTC
TRBV5-6	-	14	-	TRBJ1-1	CASSSRQANTEAFF	TGTGCCAGCAGCTCCCGACAGGCCAACACTGAAGCTTTCTTT
TRBV19	-	17	TRBD1	TRBJ1-5	CASSIGPWTGGNQPQHF	TGTGCCAGTAGTATCGGACCCTGGACAGGGGGCAATCAGCCCCAGCATTTT
TRBV7-2	-	16	TRBD2	TRBJ2-1	CASSPTLAGGWSEQFF	TGTGCCAGCAGCCCCACACTAGCGGGGGGTTGGAGTGAGCAGTTCTTC
TRBV6-1	once	15	TRBD2	TRBJ2-1	CASRFLAGGLNEQFF	TGTGCCAGCAGATTTCTAGCGGGAGGCTTGAATGAGCAGTTCTTC
TRBV15	few	14	-	TRBJ1-3	CATSRRATGNTIYF	TGTGCCACCAGCAGGCGGGCTACTGGAAACACCATATATTTT
TRBV4-1	-	19	TRBD1	TRBJ1-5	CASSHRRGTGAIGNQPQHF	TGCGCCAGCAGCCACAGAAGGGGGACAGGGGCCATTGGCAATCAGCCCCAGCATTTT
TRBV29-1	-	14	-	TRBJ2-7	CSVATSRDGDEQYF	TGCAGCGTTGCAACTAGCAGGGATGGGGACGAGCAGTACTTC
TRBV29-1	-	13	-	TRBJ2-7	CSVDGAGTYEQYF	TGCAGCGTTGATGGAGCGGGTACCTACGAGCAGTACTTC
TRBV5-8	once	17	-	TRBJ1-4	CASSLGTDVPSAEKLFF	TGTGCCAGCAGTTTGGGTACAGACGTCCCCTCGGCTGAAAAACTGTTTTTT
TRBV4-1	-	13	-	TRBJ1-2	CASSQVPQNGYTF	TGCGCCAGCAGCCAAGTGCCGCAAAATGGCTACACCTTC
TRBV5-1	-	16	TRBD2	TRBJ2-1	CASTTLAGVGYNEQFF	TGCGCCAGCACCACTTTAGCGGGGGTCGGTTACAATGAGCAGTTCTTC
TRBV7-9	-	15	TRBD1	TRBJ2-5	CASSLGGGYEETQYF	TGTGCCAGCAGCTTAGGAGGGGGCTACGAAGAGACCCAGTACTTC
TRBV11-1	-	15	-	TRBJ2-1	CASSARPSSYNEQFF	TGTGCCAGCAGCGCCCGACCGAGCTCCTACAATGAGCAGTTCTTC
TRBV5-1	-	17	TRBD1	TRBJ2-6	CASSLAGGVTGANVLTF	TGCGCCAGCAGCTTGGCAGGGGGAGTCACTGGGGCCAACGTCCTGACTTTC
TRBV19	once	16	-	TRBJ2-3	CASSVQPLPSTDTQYF	TGTGCCAGTAGTGTCCAGCCATTGCCGAGCACAGATACGCAGTATTTT
TRBV7-6	once	16	TRBD2	TRBJ2-1	CASSLGLAGGFNEQFF	TGTGCCAGCAGCTTAGGTTTAGCGGGAGGGTTCAATGAGCAGTTCTTC
TRBV6-1	-	15	-	TRBJ1-2	CASSEANFKTDGYTF	TGTGCCAGCAGTGAAGCCAATTTCAAGACGGATGGCTACACCTTC
TRBV7-6	-	17	-	TRBJ2-3	CASSGTGFLQIADTQYF	TGTGCCAGCAGCGGAACAGGGTTCTTACAGATAGCAGATACGCAGTATTTT
TRBV7-9	-	16	-	TRBJ2-5	CASSPIPNGVGETQYF	TGTGCCAGCAGCCCCATCCCCAACGGGGTGGGGGAGACCCAGTACTTC
TRBV6-5	-	12	-	TRBJ1-1	CASSYLQGGAFF	TGTGCCAGCAGTTACTTACAGGGCGGCGCTTTCTTT
TRBV6-6	-	16	TRBD1	TRBJ1-5	CASSRTGSSINQPQHF	TGTGCCAGCAGCCGGACAGGGTCTTCAATTAATCAGCCCCAGCATTTT
TRBV5-5	few	16	TRBD2	TRBJ2-1	CASSLPYLAGAGEQFF	TGTGCCAGCAGCTTGCCTTATCTAGCGGGAGCCGGTGAGCAGTTCTTC
TRBV27	once	15	-	TRBJ2-7	CASRGPRQGEYEQYF	TGTGCCAGCAGAGGCCCGCGGCAGGGCGAGTACGAGCAGTACTTC
TRBV30	-	17	TRBD2	TRBJ2-2	CAWSLGSGRGNTGELFF	TGTGCCTGGAGTCTCGGTAGCGGGAGGGGCAACACCGGGGAGCTGTTTTTT